This T cell receptor (beta chain) was observed in a study of T cells in Graves' hyperthyroidism and ophthalmopathy. Researchers defined stable Graves' hyperthyroidism as no ophthalmopathy progression within 18 months. There were TCR beta CDR3 regions amplified from RNA transcripts. HTBI primers drove first-round RT-PCR of the TCR CDR3. TCRdb reprocessed the multiplex PCR reads with MiXCR, giving one entry per CDR3 protein. The sample yields nearly 750,000 distinct CDR3 sequences, about 35% seen once. This clonotype was observed at least ten times. Germline V gives CDR1 DFQATT, CDR2 SNEGSKA (reference sequence). The CDR3 consists of 13 residues. The trim removed 6 bases at V and 3 bases at J, leaving 4 bases unmatched.

The rearrangement links TRBV20-1 to TRBJ2-7, with TRBD2 matching over 11 bases. The specimen sequenced was blood. The TCR was taken from a middle-aged woman with Graves' hyperthyroidism. CDR3: CSAGGTSGYEQYF. DNA of the CDR3: TGCAGTGCCGGAGGGACTAGCGGCTACGAGCAGTACTTC.